Each of the 15 T cell receptor beta chains below was sequenced from the same sample in a study of circulating CD8 cells and anti-PD-1 response in melanoma. From live CD3+CD8+TCRalphabeta+ cells, four PD-1 and/or TIGIT subsets were sorted. Each library started from around 14 ng of total RNA using the QIAseq Immune Repertoire TCR panel. TCRdb recomputed calls from the reads with MiXCR, one row per CDR3 protein. The sample includes 750 to 950 distinct CDR3 sequences, 5% to 8.5% of them seen just once. The source was CD8+ T cells from PBMCs, collected at baseline or after one month of anti-PD-1 therapy (not recorded which). These receptors were collected from a human donor with melanoma.

By share, this clonotype ranks as medium-sized. V gene TRBV4-1 combines with J gene TRBJ2-7; weak D call: TRBD2 (6 bases). V was clipped by 2 bases and J by 2 bases, with 19 bases between them. Germline V gene data show CDR1 as MGHRA and CDR2 as YSYEKL. The CDR3 has 17 amino acids. CDR3 loop: CASSQRSSGTGTYEQYF. CDR3 bases: TGCGCCAGCAGCCAAAGGTCCTCCGGGACTGGCACCTACGAGCAGTACTTC.

Details on this clonotype: Mismatch with germline at one junction end may stem from a read error. This rearrangement joins TRBV19 to TRBJ2-7, with D maybe TRBD1 (6 bases). Germline V gene data show CDR1 as LNHDA and CDR2 as SQIVND (reference sequence). This CDR3 has 13 amino acids. CDR3 sequence (DNA): TGTGTCAGTAGTTCTGGGGGCTACTGCGAGCAGTACTTC. Its translation: CVSSSGGYCEQYF.

In this sample, this clonotype is medium-sized. The rearrangement links TRBV3-1 to TRBJ2-7; tentative D call: TRBD1 (5 bases). Per the germline V gene, CDR1 is LGHDT and CDR2 is YNNKEL (reference sequence). The CDR3 totals 13 residues. V was pared by 4 bases and J by 1 base, with 8 bases between. The CDR3: CASSPGISYEQYF. The CDR3 coding sequence is TGTGCCAGCAGCCCAGGGATTTCCTACGAGCAGTACTTC.

Judged by abundance, this clonotype is medium-sized. The genes are TRBV4-1 and TRBJ2-7; 8 positions agree with TRBD2. Germline loops: CDR1 MGHRA, CDR2 YSYEKL. The CDR3 extends over 16 amino acids. J was trimmed by 5 bases and V by 4 bases; bases with no gene match: 13. CDR3 in DNA: TGCGCCAGCAGCCCAACCCCCGGGGGGGCCCTAGACGAGCAGTACTTC. Its translation is CASSPTPGGALDEQYF.

In its sample, this clonotype ranks as medium-sized. The rearrangement uses TRBV2 and TRBJ2-3; no reliable D call. Germline values: CDR1 SNHLY, CDR2 FYNNEI. V was clipped by 3 bases and J by 6 bases, with 4 bases between them. The CDR3 loop spans 11 amino acids. The CDR3 spells CASSDMDTQYF. CDR3 sequence (DNA): TGTGCCAGCAGTGATATGGATACGCAGTATTTT.

By share of the sample, this clonotype is medium-sized. The chain joins TRBV9 to TRBJ2-1, with a tentative D call TRBD1 (5 bases). The CDR3 has 13 residues. Per the germline V gene, CDR1 is SGDLS and CDR2 is YYNGEE. Trimming stripped 0 bases from V and 5 bases from J, with 6 bases between. The CDR3 here is CASSVVGHNEQFF. CDR3 nucleotides: TGTGCCAGCAGCGTAGTGGGGCACAATGAGCAGTTCTTC.

By sample fraction, this clonotype is large. The junction and the germline gene differ at one end; a read error may be behind it. This chain joins TRBV20-1 and TRBJ2-1; D not resolved. The germline gives CDR1 DFQATT, CDR2 SNEGSKA (reference sequence). This CDR3 has 15 amino acids. The CDR3 reads CSARGRGASSNEQFF. The CDR3 DNA sequence: TGCAGTGCTAGGGGTCGCGGTGCCTCCTCCAATGAGCAGTTCTTC.

In its sample, this clonotype is medium-sized. This chain uses TRBV25-1 with TRBJ1-1; D uncertain. V shed 8 bases and J shed 0 bases, with 10 bases lying between them. The CDR3 totals 13 residues. Per germline, CDR1 MGHDK and CDR2 SYGVNS. The CDR3, as DNA: TGTGCCAGCGTGGGATTCATGAACACTGAAGCTTTCTTT. It is translated as CASVGFMNTEAFF.

By share, this clonotype ranks as large (0.1 to 1%). This rearrangement joins TRBV28 to TRBJ2-1; tentatively, D is TRBD2 (6 bases). V shed 8 bases and J shed 1 base, with 21 bases lying between them. The CDR3 length is 17 residues. Germline CDR1 and CDR2: MDHEN and SYDVKM. The CDR3 loop is CASVLGLAVGSYNEQFF. Here the CDR3 DNA reads TGTGCCAGCGTTTTGGGTTTAGCGGTGGGATCCTACAATGAGCAGTTCTTC.

Judged by abundance, this clonotype is hyperexpanded. The genes are TRBV19 and TRBJ2-7; a weak D match, TRBD1 (6 bases). The CDR3 totals 13 residues. With 5 bases removed from V and 3 bases from J, the gap between germline ends came to 11 bases. The germline gives CDR1 LNHDA, CDR2 SQIVND (reference sequence). Here the CDR3 reads CASSSGGYYEQYF. CDR3 sequence (DNA): TGTGCCAGTAGTTCTGGGGGCTACTACGAGCAGTACTTC.

Relative to its sample, this clonotype is large (0.1 to 1%). The rearrangement links TRBV29-1 to TRBJ1-5, with D tentatively TRBD1 (6 bases). The V gene lost 5 bases and the J gene lost 3 bases, with 14 bases spanning the gap. Germline assignment: CDR1 SQVTM and CDR2 ANQGSEA. There are 14 residues in the CDR3. The CDR3 coding sequence is TGCAGCGTTAGGACAGTACATGACAATCAGCCCCAGCATTTT. Protein sequence: CSVRTVHDNQPQHF.

Concerning this clonotype: A much bigger clone sits one base away, suggesting this may be a read error. This chain connects TRBV7-9 to TRBJ2-7, with D perhaps being TRBD1 or TRBD2 (6 bases each). CDR1 is SEHNR and CDR2 is FQNEAQ in the germline V gene (reference sequence). CDR3 length: 16 amino acids. The CDR3 sequence: CASRPKGGNGSCEQYF. Written as DNA, the CDR3 is TGTGCCAGCAGGCCGAAGGGGGGCAACGGCTCCTGCGAGCAGTACTTC.

This clonotype has more than one count but fewer than ten. The V call is TRBV28, the J call TRBJ1-3; 7 positions match TRBD1. Germline values: CDR1 MDHEN, CDR2 SYDVKM. J gave up 1 base and V 8 bases, and 5 bases lay outside the gene matches. The CDR3 runs 14 residues. CDR3: CASRQQGSGNTIYF. The CDR3, as DNA: TGTGCCAGCCGTCAACAGGGGTCTGGAAACACCATATATTTT.

This clonotype was seen a few times. The rearrangement uses TRBV5-1 and TRBJ1-1; no reliable D call. This CDR3 has 15 amino acids. Germline lookup yields CDR1 SGHRS and CDR2 YFSETQ. V was trimmed by 0 bases and J by 7 bases, leaving 16 bases between them. CDR3 in amino acids: CASSLDPARLGEAFF. DNA of the CDR3: TGCGCCAGCAGCTTGGACCCCGCCCGGCTGGGTGAAGCTTTCTTT.

By sample fraction, this clonotype is large. This chain joins TRBV2 and TRBJ2-2; D is uncertain. Germline lookup yields CDR1 SNHLY and CDR2 FYNNEI. This CDR3 comprises 12 residues. Trimming pared 4 bases from V and 7 bases from J, leaving 7 bases between. CDR3: CASSGPDGELFF. CDR3 DNA sequence: TGTGCCAGCAGTGGCCCGGACGGGGAGCTGTTTTTT. Full variable domain (missing parts from reference TRBV2 and TRBJ2-2): EPEVTQTPSHQVTQMGQEVILRCVPISNHLYFYWYRQILGQKVEFLVSFYNNEISEKSEIFDDQFSVERPDGSNFTLKIRSTKLEDSAMYFCASSGPDGELFFGEGSRLTVL.